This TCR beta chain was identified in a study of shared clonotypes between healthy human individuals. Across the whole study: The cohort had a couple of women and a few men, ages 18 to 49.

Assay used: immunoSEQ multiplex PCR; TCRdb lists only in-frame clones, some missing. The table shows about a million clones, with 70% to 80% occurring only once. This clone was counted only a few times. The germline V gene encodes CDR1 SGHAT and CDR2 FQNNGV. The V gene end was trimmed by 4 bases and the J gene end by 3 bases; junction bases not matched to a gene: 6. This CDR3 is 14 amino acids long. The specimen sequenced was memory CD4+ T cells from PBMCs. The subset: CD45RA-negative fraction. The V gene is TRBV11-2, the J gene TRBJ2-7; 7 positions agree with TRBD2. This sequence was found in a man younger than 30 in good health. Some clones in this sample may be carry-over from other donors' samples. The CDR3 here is CASSSSGTNYEQYF. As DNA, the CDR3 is TGTGCCAGCAGCTCCTCCGGGACTAACTACGAGCAGTACTTC. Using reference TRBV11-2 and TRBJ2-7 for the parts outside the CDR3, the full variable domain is EAGVAQSPRYKIIEKRQSVAFWCNPISGHATLYWYQQILGQGPKLLIQFQNNGVVDDSQLPKDRFSAERLKGVDSTLKIQPAKLEDSAVYLCASSSSGTNYEQYFGPGTRLTVT.